This T cell receptor beta chain appears in the sequencing data of a study of blood T cell repertoires in COVID-19. About the research overall: Both acute and convalescent COVID-19 samples were obtained from the United States, Italy and Spain. T cells, B-cell-depleted T cells, or PBMCs supplied cDNA or gDNA.

Per the study methods: Scientists estimated how many nucleated cells there were by amplifying reference gene primers. TCRdb keeps only in-frame clones here, not all; method: immunoSEQ multiplex PCR. V and J calls and clone size are copied from that table; D and trimming were computed from the DNA. The sample contains about 30,000 clones, about 86% of which appear only once. Germline CDR1 SGHTA, CDR2 FQGNSA. Trimming took 5 bases from V and 8 from J; bases not matched to a gene: 9. The CDR3 sequence is 15 residues long. This rearrangement joins TRBV7-2 to TRBJ2-4, with TRBD2 identical over 10 bases. The receptor was isolated from a human donor with active COVID-19. The donor label of this sample is uncertain. Sequencing was carried out using peripheral blood. CDR3 in amino acids: CASSAWGLARDIQYF. The CDR3 DNA follows: TGTGCCAGCAGCGCCTGGGGACTAGCGAGGGACATTCAGTACTTC.